Sequencing of this T cell receptor (beta chain) was carried out in a study of blood T cell repertoires in COVID-19. Points on this clone: Within the sample, other DNA sequences also encode this same CDR3.

Patients from Seattle were sampled longitudinally, starting during active infection. V dropped 8 bases and J dropped 3 bases, with 23 bases sitting between them. CDR3 length: 16 residues. Per the germline V gene, CDR1 is SGHVS and CDR2 is FNYEAQ. Only in-frame clones appear in the TCRdb table, and some are missing; sequencing was by immunoSEQ multiplex PCR. This table holds 440,000 or so clones, approximately 89% found once. The clonotype comes from a woman aged 40 to 50 with COVID-19, enrolled during active disease. The V gene is TRBV7-6, the J gene TRBJ2-7; possibly TRBD1 for D (5 bases). Material: peripheral blood. The CDR3 coding sequence is TGTGCCAGCGCGTTGATAGGGTCCAGGGCAATCTACGAGCAGTACTTC. Amino acids: CASALIGSRAIYEQYF.